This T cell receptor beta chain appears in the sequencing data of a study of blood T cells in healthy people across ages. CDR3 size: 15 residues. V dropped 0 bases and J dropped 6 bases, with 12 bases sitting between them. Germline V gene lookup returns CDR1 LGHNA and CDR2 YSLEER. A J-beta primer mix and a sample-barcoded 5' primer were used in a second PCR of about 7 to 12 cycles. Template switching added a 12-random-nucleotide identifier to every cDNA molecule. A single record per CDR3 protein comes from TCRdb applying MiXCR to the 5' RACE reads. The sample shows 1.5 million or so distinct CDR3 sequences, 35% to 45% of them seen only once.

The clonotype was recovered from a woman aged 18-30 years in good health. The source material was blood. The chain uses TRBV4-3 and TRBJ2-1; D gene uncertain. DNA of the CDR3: TGCGCCAGCAGCCAAGATAGTGGGGTGGGCAATGAGCAGTTCTTC. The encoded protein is CASSQDSGVGNEQFF.